This entry lists 7 T cell receptor beta chains sequenced from one sample in a study of blood T cell repertoires in COVID-19. TCRdb's copy holds only in-frame clones and misses some; the assay was immunoSEQ multiplex PCR. Of 350,000 to 550,000 clones in the sample, roughly 91% are singletons; the top ten hold approximately 4.3%. Sequenced sample: peripheral blood. The receptors originated from a woman between 25 and 40 years old with acute or convalescent COVID-19.

The chain recombines TRBV30 with TRBJ1-3, with TRBD1 identical over 7 bases. V trimming: 3 bases; J trimming: 0 bases; junction bases outside the gene matches: 2. The V gene's germline CDR1 is GTSNPN and CDR2 SVGIG (reference sequence). This CDR3 has 14 residues. The CDR3 reads CAWRGDSSGNTIYF. The CDR3 DNA follows: TGTGCCTGGAGGGGGGACAGCTCTGGAAACACCATATATTTT.

The rearrangement uses TRBV5-6 and TRBJ2-5, with 8 bases that match TRBD2. Unmatched junction bases numbered 10, after V lost 4 bases and J lost 5 bases. This CDR3 has 15 amino acids. Looked up from germline, CDR1 is SGHDT and CDR2 is YYEEEE. CDR3 nucleotide sequence: TGTGCCAGCAGCGCACGGGGGGGCGGTTGGGAGACCCAGTACTTC. Translation gives CASSARGGGWETQYF.

Comments on this clone: Different DNA sequences within this sample yield the same CDR3. The chain recombines TRBV9 with TRBJ2-1, with TRBD2 matching over 10 bases. Germline V gives CDR1 SGDLS, CDR2 YYNGEE. V lost 0 bases, J lost 4 bases, and 1 base stayed unmatched. There are 15 residues in the CDR3. CDR3: CASSVASGGYNEQFF. DNA of the CDR3: TGTGCCAGCAGCGTAGCTAGCGGGGGATACAATGAGCAGTTCTTC.

V and J are TRBV5-6 and TRBJ2-7; 9 bases map to TRBD1. The CDR3 has 15 residues. Trimming cost V 4 bases and J 2 bases; bases outside gene matches: 7. Germline values: CDR1 SGHDT, CDR2 YYEEEE. The CDR3 loop is CASSIPGQGTYEQYF. CDR3 DNA: TGTGCCAGCAGCATCCCGGGACAGGGAACCTACGAGCAGTACTTC.

V is TRBV6-6 and J is TRBJ1-5; unclear D gene. The CDR3 covers 12 residues. Germline CDR1 and CDR2: MNHNY and SVGAGI (reference sequence). V dropped 2 bases and J dropped 7 bases, with 6 bases sitting between them. CDR3 sequence reads: CASSYEGQPQHF. The CDR3 bases are TGTGCCAGCAGTTACGAGGGCCAGCCCCAGCATTTT.

J is TRBJ1-1 and V is TRBV27, with 7 positions matching TRBD1. The length of the CDR3 is 17 residues. Trimming removed 7 bases from V and 4 bases from J; junction bases left unmatched: 18. Germline CDR1 and CDR2: MNHEY and SMNVEV (reference sequence). The CDR3 region is CASIPFGMGQWSTEAFF. The CDR3 nucleotides read TGTGCCAGCATTCCCTTCGGGATGGGACAGTGGAGCACTGAAGCTTTCTTT.

V gene TRBV6-1 combines with J gene TRBJ2-3; D not resolved. Trimming took off 8 bases at V and 0 bases at J, with 9 bases between the two ends. The CDR3 runs to 13 residues. The germline CDR1 and CDR2 sequences are MNHNS and SASEGT. CDR3 amino acids: CASRGVSTDTQYF. CDR3 DNA: TGTGCCAGCCGTGGAGTTAGCACAGATACGCAGTATTTT.